The 24 T cell receptor beta chains presented below share a single source sample, sequenced in a study of shared clonotypes between healthy human individuals. The naive CD8 subset, CD45RO-negative cells positively selected for CCR7, excluded terminally differentiated effector memory CD45RA+ cells. Profiling relied on immunoSEQ multiplex PCR, and the TCRdb table lists in-frame clones only, not all of them. The sample carries about 2.2 million clones, about 94% recorded once. Sequencing was carried out using naive CD8+ T cells from PBMCs. The receptor source for this set is a man aged 18 to 29 in good health. Some clones in this sample may be carry-over from other donors' samples.

The V gene is TRBV28, the J gene TRBJ2-2, with 11 bases matching TRBD2. The V and J ends lost 1 base and 5 bases, in that order; junction bases with no gene match: 9. Per the germline V gene, CDR1 is MDHEN and CDR2 is SYDVKM. This CDR3 has 18 amino acids. CDR3 region: CASSLFPSTSGSTGELFF. In DNA, the CDR3 is TGTGCCAGCAGTTTATTCCCTTCAACTAGCGGGAGTACCGGGGAGCTGTTTTTT.

With respect to this clone: A clone one base away is much larger, so this may be a read error. In the same sample, other DNA sequences code for this CDR3. The chain joins TRBV9 to TRBJ2-2, with D unresolved. The CDR3 runs 14 residues. Germline CDR1 reads SGDLS; CDR2 reads YYNGEE. Trimming removed 0 bases from V and 1 base from J, with 4 bases in between. CDR3 DNA: TGTGCCAGCAGCGTAGTGGGGAACACCGGGGAGCTGTTTTTT. This codes for CASSVVGNTGELFF. The variable domain in full, completed from reference TRBV9 and TRBJ2-2, reads DSGVTQTPKHLITATGQRVTLRCSPRSGDLSVYWYQQSLDQGLQFLIQYYNGEERAKGNILERFSAQQFPDLHSELNLSSLELGDSALYFCASSVVGNTGELFFGEGSRLTVL.

With respect to this clone: The junction departs from germline at one end; a sequencing error may be responsible. At the DNA level, this CDR3 is encoded by other sequences in the same sample as well. The V gene is TRBV11-2, the J gene TRBJ2-7; 9 nucleotides line up with TRBD1. This CDR3 is built from 14 residues. Germline V lookup: CDR1 SGHAT, CDR2 FQNNGV. The CDR3 DNA reads as TGTGCCAGCAGTTTAGGACAGGGGTTCTACGAGCAGTACTTC. Its protein product is CASSLGQGFYEQYF.

A word on this clone: This sample includes further DNA sequences coding for the same CDR3. The chain is built from TRBV5-1 and TRBJ2-7; D gene unclear. V was clipped by 0 bases and J by 5 bases, with 6 bases between them. Germline lookup yields CDR1 SGHRS and CDR2 YFSETQ. This CDR3 contains 12 residues. The CDR3 protein is CASSLDRHEQYF. DNA for the CDR3: TGCGCCAGCAGCTTGGACCGCCACGAGCAGTACTTC.

This chain joins TRBV4-1 and TRBJ2-3; D perhaps matches TRBD2 (6 bases). The CDR3 is made up of 16 amino acids. The V gene lost 2 bases and the J gene lost 4 bases, with 16 bases spanning the gap. The V gene's germline CDR1 is MGHRA and CDR2 YSYEKL. The CDR3 DNA reads as TGCGCCAGCAGCCAATCAACGGGGGTCCAAGCAGATACGCAGTATTTT. Residues: CASSQSTGVQADTQYF.

This chain uses TRBV13 with TRBJ2-6; 7 nucleotides align to TRBD1. The CDR3 length is 18 residues. The V segment lost 5 bases and the J segment 0 bases; nucleotides outside the gene matches: 10. CDR1 and CDR2 (germline): PRHDT, FYEKMQ (reference sequence). DNA of the CDR3: TGTGCCAGCAGCCCAGACAGGGCGAGCACCTCTGGGGCCAACGTCCTGACTTTC. Residues: CASSPDRASTSGANVLTF.

The V call is TRBV7-9, the J call TRBJ2-1, with D perhaps matching TRBD1 or TRBD2 (5 bases each). The CDR3 consists of 14 residues. CDR1 SEHNR and CDR2 FQNEAQ come from the germline V gene (reference sequence). Between the trimmed V and J ends, which lost 4 bases and 3 bases, there was a span of 10 bases. The CDR3 here is CASSSVGDYNEQFF. In nucleotides, the CDR3 is TGTGCCAGCAGCTCCGTGGGGGACTACAATGAGCAGTTCTTC.

The genes are TRBV2 and TRBJ2-1, with 10 bases matching TRBD2. The CDR3 runs to 12 residues. Germline assignment: CDR1 SNHLY and CDR2 FYNNEI. Trimming cost V 5 bases and J 9 bases; bases outside gene matches: 1. The CDR3, as DNA: TGTGCCAGCAGTCTAGCGGGGGTTGAGCAGTTCTTC. Translated: CASSLAGVEQFF.

V gene TRBV13 combines with J gene TRBJ2-4, with TRBD2 matching over 7 bases. This CDR3 has 16 residues. Germline loops: CDR1 PRHDT, CDR2 FYEKMQ (reference sequence). Losses at the gene ends were 5 bases for V and 0 bases for J; bases not matched to a gene: 7. CDR3 loop: CASSANLAAAKNIQYF. CDR3 bases: TGTGCCAGCAGCGCCAATCTAGCGGCAGCCAAAAACATTCAGTACTTC.

This clone has just one count. The chain carries TRBV6-1 and TRBJ1-1; no clear D gene. The CDR3 spans 15 residues. CDR1 is MNHNS, CDR2 SASEGT, per germline. V lost 4 bases and J 0 bases, leaving 12 bases between the germline ends. CDR3 region: CASSGRGILNTEAFF. As DNA, the CDR3 is TGTGCCAGCAGTGGGCGAGGGATTTTGAACACTGAAGCTTTCTTT.

As DNA, the CDR3 is TGTGCCAGCAGCCCGGCGAGCGGGAGGTCCTCCTACAATGAGCAGTTCTTC. Translated: CASSPASGRSSYNEQFF. The rearrangement uses TRBV7-9 and TRBJ2-1; 9 nucleotides line up with TRBD2. Per germline, CDR1 SEHNR and CDR2 FQNEAQ (reference sequence). V was pared by 5 bases and J by 0 bases, with 8 bases of the junction left unmatched. The CDR3 length is 17 residues.

The chain has TRBV11-3 and TRBJ2-1; TRBD2 might be the D (5 bases). V was cut by 1 base and J by 8 bases, with 24 bases left in between. Germline assignment: CDR1 SGHNT and CDR2 YENEEA. This CDR3 is built from 18 residues. The CDR3 nucleotides are TGTGCCAGCAGCTTAGTACGGCCGGAATCCCGGGGAAGCGATGAGCAGTTCTTC. Translating gives CASSLVRPESRGSDEQFF.

Remarks on this clone: The same CDR3 is also encoded by other DNA sequences in this sample. This chain uses TRBV27 with TRBJ2-7; 11 bases are shared with TRBD2. The V gene end was trimmed by 3 bases and the J gene end by 0 bases; junction bases not matched to a gene: 7. CDR1 is MNHEY and CDR2 is SMNVEV in the germline V gene (reference sequence). There are 17 residues in the CDR3. The CDR3 is CASSLLLAGGASYEQYF. In DNA, the CDR3 is TGTGCCAGCAGTTTGTTGCTAGCGGGAGGAGCCTCCTACGAGCAGTACTTC.

V is TRBV28 and J is TRBJ1-2; the match to TRBD1 covers 8 bases. Per the germline V gene, CDR1 is MDHEN and CDR2 is SYDVKM. This CDR3 contains 13 residues. V was clipped by 5 bases and J by 8 bases; unmatched bases: 7. The CDR3 region has the DNA TGTGCCAGCAGTGGCCCGACAGGGGAGGGCTACACCTTC. It translates to CASSGPTGEGYTF.

The chain is built from TRBV27 and TRBJ1-2; D remains unclear. The CDR3 has 14 residues. In germline, CDR1 is MNHEY, CDR2 SMNVEV (reference sequence). Trimming took 6 bases from V and 4 from J, leaving 15 bases between them. The CDR3 nucleotides are TGTGCCAGCAGCCCGGCAGCTAGTATCTATGGCTACACCTTC. Its protein product is CASSPAASIYGYTF.

The gene calls are TRBV19 and TRBJ2-7, with TRBD2 matching 10 bases. Germline V gene sequence: CDR1 LNHDA, CDR2 SQIVND (reference sequence). V gave up 6 bases and J gave up 4 bases; unmatched junction bases: 3. The CDR3 length is 13 residues. This chain's CDR3 is CASRGSGRYEQYF. The CDR3, as DNA: TGTGCCAGTAGAGGTAGCGGGAGGTACGAGCAGTACTTC.

The chain recombines TRBV29-1 with TRBJ2-1; 11 bases align to TRBD2. This CDR3 contains 15 residues. The ends lost 8 bases at V and 2 bases at J; junction bases unmatched: 8. Looked up from germline, CDR1 is SQVTM and CDR2 is ANQGSEA. CDR3 region: CSLNLAGGPYNEQFF. CDR3 bases: TGCAGCTTAAACCTAGCGGGAGGCCCCTACAATGAGCAGTTCTTC.

The V call is TRBV7-2, the J call TRBJ2-7; 9 nucleotides agree with TRBD1. The J segment lost 2 bases and the V segment lost 5 bases, leaving 4 bases of the junction unmatched. The V gene's germline CDR1 is SGHTA and CDR2 FQGNSA. The CDR3 extends over 14 amino acids. Written as DNA, the CDR3 is TGTGCCAGCAGCGCCCGGACAGGGGCCTACGAGCAGTACTTC. Its protein is CASSARTGAYEQYF.

As regards this clone: The same CDR3 can be traced to other DNA sequences in this sample. The chain links TRBV27 to TRBJ1-1, with D hard to call. Germline values: CDR1 MNHEY, CDR2 SMNVEV (reference sequence). Trimming shortened V by 0 bases and J by 1 base, and 9 bases separated the two germline ends. This CDR3 contains 15 residues. Here the CDR3 reads CASSLSPGGNTEAFF. The CDR3 bases are TGTGCCAGCAGTTTATCGCCAGGCGGGAACACTGAAGCTTTCTTT.

The chain employs TRBV29-1 and TRBJ1-2; D gene ambiguous. V gave up 2 bases and J gave up 5 bases, with 18 bases separating them. Looked up from germline, CDR1 is SQVTM and CDR2 is ANQGSEA. The CDR3 length is 15 residues. Written as DNA, the CDR3 is TGCAGCGTTGAATCGTCCCACGCCGGATGGTATGGCTACACCTTC. It is translated as CSVESSHAGWYGYTF.

J is TRBJ2-1 and V is TRBV4-1; D might be TRBD1 (5 bases). Trimming shortened V by 4 bases and J by 9 bases, and 25 bases separated the two germline ends. This CDR3 comprises 17 residues. Germline-derived CDR1 and CDR2 are MGHRA and YSYEKL. This CDR3 is CASSRESLGPRAGEQFF. CDR3 bases: TGCGCCAGCAGCCGAGAATCTCTGGGGCCTCGGGCCGGTGAGCAGTTCTTC.

This sequence joins TRBV14 and TRBJ2-1, with 8 nucleotides matching TRBD2. V shed 1 base and J 3 bases; nucleotides not matched to a gene: 5. Germline lookup yields CDR1 SGHDN and CDR2 FVKESK. The CDR3 length is 16 residues. The CDR3 protein is CASSQGAGAGYNEQFF. CDR3 nucleotide sequence: TGTGCCAGCAGCCAAGGAGCGGGAGCGGGCTACAATGAGCAGTTCTTC. Based on the CDR3 plus reference TRBV14 and TRBJ2-1, the full variable domain is EAGVTQFPSHSVIEKGQTVTLRCDPISGHDNLYWYRRVMGKEIKFLLHFVKESKQDESGMPNNRFLAERTGGTYSTLKVQPAELEDSGVYFCASSQGAGAGYNEQFFGPGTRLTVL.

The chain uses TRBV20-1 and TRBJ2-7; D unclear. V gave up 3 bases and J gave up 0 bases, with 3 bases separating them. Germline V gene data show CDR1 as DFQATT and CDR2 as SNEGSKA (reference sequence). CDR3 size: 11 residues. The CDR3 here is CSASISYEQYF. In nucleotides, the CDR3 is TGCAGTGCTAGCATCTCCTACGAGCAGTACTTC.

The chain has TRBV4-1 and TRBJ2-4; D might be TRBD1 (8 bases). This CDR3 contains 15 residues. Between the trimmed V and J ends, which lost 3 bases and 7 bases, there was a span of 16 bases. Germline V gene data show CDR1 as MGHRA and CDR2 as YSYEKL. CDR3 in amino acids: CASSHITGGGNIQYF. CDR3 sequence (DNA): TGCGCCAGCAGCCACATAACAGGGGGGGGGAACATTCAGTACTTC.